This T cell receptor beta chain emerged from a study of CD8 T cells in Susac syndrome. Random-hexamer reverse transcription was applied to about 0.5 to 1 ug RNA. From the immunoSEQ multiplex PCR reads, TCRdb called clonotypes with MiXCR, one entry per CDR3 protein. The table records 150,000 to 200,000 distinct CDR3 sequences, 93% of them present only once. Trimming took 5 bases from V and 1 from J, leaving 15 bases between them. The CDR3 has 16 residues. Germline assignment: CDR1 SGHVS and CDR2 FQNEAQ. Sequenced input: CD4+ T cells from PBMCs. This TCR was sampled from a human donor in good health. This rearrangement joins TRBV7-8 to TRBJ1-5; D perhaps matches TRBD1 (5 bases). CDR3 sequence (DNA): TGTGCCAGCAGCCTCAACGTGCGGGGGAGCAATCAGCCCCAGCATTTT. Protein sequence: CASSLNVRGSNQPQHF.